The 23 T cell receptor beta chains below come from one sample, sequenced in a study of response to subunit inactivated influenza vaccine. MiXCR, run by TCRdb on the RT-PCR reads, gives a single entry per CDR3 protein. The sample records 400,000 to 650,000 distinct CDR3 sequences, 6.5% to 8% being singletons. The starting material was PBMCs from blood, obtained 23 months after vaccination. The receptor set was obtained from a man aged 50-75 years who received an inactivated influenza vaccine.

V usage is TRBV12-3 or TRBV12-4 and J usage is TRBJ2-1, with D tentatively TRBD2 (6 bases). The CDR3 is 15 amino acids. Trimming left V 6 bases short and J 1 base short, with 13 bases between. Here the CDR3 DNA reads TGTGCCAGCAGCCCGGGACTGGATTCCTACAATGAGCAGTTCTTC. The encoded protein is CASSPGLDSYNEQFF.

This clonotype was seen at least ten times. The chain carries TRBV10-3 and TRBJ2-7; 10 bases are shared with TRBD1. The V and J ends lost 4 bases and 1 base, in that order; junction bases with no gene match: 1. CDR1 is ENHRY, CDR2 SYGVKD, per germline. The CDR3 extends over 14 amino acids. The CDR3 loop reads CAISGGQGSYEQYF. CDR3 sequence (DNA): TGTGCCATCAGTGGGGGACAGGGGTCCTACGAGCAGTACTTC.

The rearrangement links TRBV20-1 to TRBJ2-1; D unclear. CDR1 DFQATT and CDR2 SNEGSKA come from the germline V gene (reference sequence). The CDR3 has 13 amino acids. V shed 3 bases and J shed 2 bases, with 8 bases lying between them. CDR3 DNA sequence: TGCAGTGCTAGGTTCCTAACCTACAATGAGCAGTTCTTC. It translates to CSARFLTYNEQFF.

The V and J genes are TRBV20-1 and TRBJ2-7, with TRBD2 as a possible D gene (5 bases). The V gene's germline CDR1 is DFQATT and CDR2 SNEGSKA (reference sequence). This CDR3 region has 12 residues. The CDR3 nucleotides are TGCAGCCCTACGGGGTTCCCCTACGAGCAGTACTTC. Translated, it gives CSPTGFPYEQYF.

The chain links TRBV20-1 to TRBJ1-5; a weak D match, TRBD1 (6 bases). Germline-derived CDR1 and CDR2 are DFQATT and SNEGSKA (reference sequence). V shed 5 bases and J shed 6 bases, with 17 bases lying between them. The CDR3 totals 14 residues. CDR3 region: CSAGNRVSGQPQHF. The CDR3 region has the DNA TGCAGTGCTGGTAACAGGGTATCAGGTCAGCCCCAGCATTTT.

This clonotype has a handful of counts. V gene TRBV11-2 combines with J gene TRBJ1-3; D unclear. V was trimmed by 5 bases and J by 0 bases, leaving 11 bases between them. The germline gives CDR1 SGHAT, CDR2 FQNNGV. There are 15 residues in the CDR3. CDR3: CASSPVLVSGNTIYF. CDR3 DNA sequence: TGTGCCAGCAGCCCCGTTCTCGTCTCTGGAAACACCATATATTTT.

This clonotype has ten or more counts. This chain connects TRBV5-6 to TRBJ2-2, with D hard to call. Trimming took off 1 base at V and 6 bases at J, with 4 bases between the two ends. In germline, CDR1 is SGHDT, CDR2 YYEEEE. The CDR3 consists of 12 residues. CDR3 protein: CASSLTPGELFF. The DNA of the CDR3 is TGTGCCAGCAGCTTGACTCCCGGGGAGCTGTTTTTT.

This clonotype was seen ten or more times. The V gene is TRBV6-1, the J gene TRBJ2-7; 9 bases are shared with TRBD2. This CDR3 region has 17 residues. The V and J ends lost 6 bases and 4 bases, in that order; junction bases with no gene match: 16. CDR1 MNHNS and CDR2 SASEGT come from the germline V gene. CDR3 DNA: TGTGCCAGCAGCAAAGGCCGCAAGACTAGCGGACCTTACGAGCAGTACTTC. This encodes CASSKGRKTSGPYEQYF.

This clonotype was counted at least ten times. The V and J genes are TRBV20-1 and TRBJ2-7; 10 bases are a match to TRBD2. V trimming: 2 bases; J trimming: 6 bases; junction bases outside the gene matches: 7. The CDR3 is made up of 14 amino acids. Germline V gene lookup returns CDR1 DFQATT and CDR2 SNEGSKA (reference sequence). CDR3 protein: CSARNKREGGEQYF. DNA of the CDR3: TGCAGTGCTAGAAACAAGCGGGAGGGCGGCGAGCAGTACTTC.

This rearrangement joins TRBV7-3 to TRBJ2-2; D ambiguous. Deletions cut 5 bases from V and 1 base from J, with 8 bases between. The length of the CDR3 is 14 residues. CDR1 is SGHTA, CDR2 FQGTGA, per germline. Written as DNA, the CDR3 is TGTGCCAGCAGCCAGAGCAGGAACACCGGGGAGCTGTTTTTT. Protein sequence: CASSQSRNTGELFF.

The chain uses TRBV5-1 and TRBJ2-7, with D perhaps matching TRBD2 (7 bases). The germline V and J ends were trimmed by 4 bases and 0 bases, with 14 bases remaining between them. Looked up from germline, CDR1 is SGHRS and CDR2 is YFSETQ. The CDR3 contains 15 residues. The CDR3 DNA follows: TGCGCCAGCAGCCCTCGGGGGGCACTCTCCTACGAGCAGTACTTC. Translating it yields CASSPRGALSYEQYF.

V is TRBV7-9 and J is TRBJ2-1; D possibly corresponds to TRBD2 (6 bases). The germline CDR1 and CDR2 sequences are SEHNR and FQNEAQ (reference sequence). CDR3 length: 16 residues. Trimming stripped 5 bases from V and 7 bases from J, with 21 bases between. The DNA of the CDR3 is TGTGCCAGCAGCCCCGCTAGACTAGAAATTGAGAATGAGCAGTTCTTC. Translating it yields CASSPARLEIENEQFF.

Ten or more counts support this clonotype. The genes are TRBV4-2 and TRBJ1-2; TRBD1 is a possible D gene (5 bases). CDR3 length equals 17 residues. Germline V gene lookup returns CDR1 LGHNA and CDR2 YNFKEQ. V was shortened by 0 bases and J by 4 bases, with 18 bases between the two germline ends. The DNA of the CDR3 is TGTGCCAGCAGCCAAGAGGGGGGGAGGCAGGGCGGCTATGGCTACACCTTC. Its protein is CASSQEGGRQGGYGYTF.

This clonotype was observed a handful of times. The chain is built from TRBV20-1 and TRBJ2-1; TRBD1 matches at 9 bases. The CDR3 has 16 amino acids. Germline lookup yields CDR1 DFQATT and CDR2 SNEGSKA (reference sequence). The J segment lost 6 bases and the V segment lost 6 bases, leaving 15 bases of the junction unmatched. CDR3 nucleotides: TGCAGTGCCGTAACAAGACAGGGGGTTCCTTCCAATGAGCAGTTCTTC. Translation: CSAVTRQGVPSNEQFF.

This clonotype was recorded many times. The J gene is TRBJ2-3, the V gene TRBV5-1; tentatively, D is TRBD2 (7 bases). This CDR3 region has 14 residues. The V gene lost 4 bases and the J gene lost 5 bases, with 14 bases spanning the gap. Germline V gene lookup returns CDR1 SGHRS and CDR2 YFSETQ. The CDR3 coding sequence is TGCGCCAGCAGCCCCCGGGGAGGGGGAGATACGCAGTATTTT. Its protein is CASSPRGGGDTQYF.

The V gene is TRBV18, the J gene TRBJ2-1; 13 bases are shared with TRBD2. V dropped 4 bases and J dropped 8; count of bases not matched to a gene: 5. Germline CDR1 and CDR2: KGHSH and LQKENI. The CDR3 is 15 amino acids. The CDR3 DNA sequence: TGTGCCAGCTCACGGACTAGCGGGAGTAGGGATGAGCAGTTCTTC. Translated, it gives CASSRTSGSRDEQFF.

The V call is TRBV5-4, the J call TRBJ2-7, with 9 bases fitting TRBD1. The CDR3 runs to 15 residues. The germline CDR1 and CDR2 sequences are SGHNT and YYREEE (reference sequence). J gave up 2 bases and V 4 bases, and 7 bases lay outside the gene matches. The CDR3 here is CASSAGTGTTYEQYF. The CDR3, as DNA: TGTGCCAGCAGCGCGGGGACAGGGACAACCTACGAGCAGTACTTC.

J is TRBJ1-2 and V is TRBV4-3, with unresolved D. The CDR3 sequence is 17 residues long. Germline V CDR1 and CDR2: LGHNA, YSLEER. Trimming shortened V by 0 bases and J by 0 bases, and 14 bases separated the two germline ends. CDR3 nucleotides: TGCGCCAGCAGCCAAGATTCTCGGCTAATAGCTAACTATGGCTACACCTTC. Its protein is CASSQDSRLIANYGYTF.

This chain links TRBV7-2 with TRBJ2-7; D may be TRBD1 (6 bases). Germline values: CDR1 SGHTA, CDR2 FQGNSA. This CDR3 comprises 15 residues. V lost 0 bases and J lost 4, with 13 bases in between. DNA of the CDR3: TGTGCCAGCAGCTTAGCGAGGGGACAACCATACGAGCAGTACTTC. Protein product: CASSLARGQPYEQYF.

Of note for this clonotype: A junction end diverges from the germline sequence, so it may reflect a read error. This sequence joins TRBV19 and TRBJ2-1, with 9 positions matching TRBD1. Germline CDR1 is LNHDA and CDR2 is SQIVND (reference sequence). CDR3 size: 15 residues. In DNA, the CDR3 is TGTGCCAGTAGCGGACAGGGGAGATCCTACAATAAGCAGTTCTTC. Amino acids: CASSGQGRSYNKQFF.

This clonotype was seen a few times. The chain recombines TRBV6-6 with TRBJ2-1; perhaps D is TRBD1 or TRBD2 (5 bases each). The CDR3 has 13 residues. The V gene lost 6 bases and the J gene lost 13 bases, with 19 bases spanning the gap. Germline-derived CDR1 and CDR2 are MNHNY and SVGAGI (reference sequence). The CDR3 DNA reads TGTGCCAGCAGATACCAAAGAGGGGTCGATCAGTTCTTC. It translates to CASRYQRGVDQFF.

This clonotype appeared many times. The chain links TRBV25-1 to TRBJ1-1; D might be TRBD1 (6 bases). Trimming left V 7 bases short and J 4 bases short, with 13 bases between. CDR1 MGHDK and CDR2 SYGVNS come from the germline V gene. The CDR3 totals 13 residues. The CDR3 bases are TGTGCCAGCAACCTACAGGGAGGCACTGAAGCTTTCTTT. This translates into CASNLQGGTEAFF.

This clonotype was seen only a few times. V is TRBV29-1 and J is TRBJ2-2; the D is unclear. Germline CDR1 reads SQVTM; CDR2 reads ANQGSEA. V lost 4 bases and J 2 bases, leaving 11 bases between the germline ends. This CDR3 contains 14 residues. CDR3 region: CSVAETPNTGELFF. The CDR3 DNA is TGCAGCGTTGCTGAGACACCTAACACCGGGGAGCTGTTTTTT.